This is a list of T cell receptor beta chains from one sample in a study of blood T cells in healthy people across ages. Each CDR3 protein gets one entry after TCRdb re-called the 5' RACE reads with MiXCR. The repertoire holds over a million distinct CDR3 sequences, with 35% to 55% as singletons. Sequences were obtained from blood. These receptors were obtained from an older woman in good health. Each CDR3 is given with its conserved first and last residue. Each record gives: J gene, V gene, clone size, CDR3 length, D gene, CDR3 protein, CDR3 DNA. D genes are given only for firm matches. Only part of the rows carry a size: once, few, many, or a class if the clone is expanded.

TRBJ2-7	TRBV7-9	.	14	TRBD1	CASSGTVLPYEQYF	TGTGCCAGCAGCGGGACAGTTCTCCCCTACGAGCAGTACTTC
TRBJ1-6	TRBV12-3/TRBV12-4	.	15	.	CASSLAVRGNSPLHF	TGTGCCAGCAGTTTAGCGGTGAGGGGCAATTCACCCCTCCACTTT
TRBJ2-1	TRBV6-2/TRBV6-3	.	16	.	CASSATGTPSYNEQFF	TGTGCCAGCAGTGCCACCGGGACTCCCTCCTACAATGAGCAGTTCTTC
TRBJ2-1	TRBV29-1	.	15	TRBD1	CSVKAGTGYANEQFF	TGCAGCGTAAAGGCGGGGACAGGTTATGCCAATGAGCAGTTCTTC
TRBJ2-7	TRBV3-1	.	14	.	CASSRGNPPYEQYF	TGTGCCAGCAGCAGGGGGAATCCCCCCTACGAGCAGTACTTC
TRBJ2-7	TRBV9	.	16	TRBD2	CASSPNTGTSYNEQYF	TGTGCCAGCAGCCCAAACACCGGGACTAGCTACAATGAGCAGTACTTC
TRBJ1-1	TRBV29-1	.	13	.	CSVARGRYTEAFF	TGCAGCGTTGCGCGCGGGCGTTACACTGAAGCTTTCTTT
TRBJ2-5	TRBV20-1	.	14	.	CSAMEVTLQETQYF	TGCAGTGCTATGGAAGTTACCCTACAAGAGACCCAGTACTTC
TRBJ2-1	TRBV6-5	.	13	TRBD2	CASRPGGGHQQFF	TGTGCCAGCAGGCCGGGAGGCGGCCATCAGCAGTTCTTC
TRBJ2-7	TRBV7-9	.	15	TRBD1	CASSLQGERSYGQYF	TGTGCCAGCAGCTTACAGGGGGAGAGGTCCTACGGGCAGTACTTC
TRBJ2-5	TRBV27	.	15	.	CASSSPGTWGGGQYF	TGTGCCAGCAGTTCCCCCGGGACATGGGGGGGAGGCCAGTACTTC
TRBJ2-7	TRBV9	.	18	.	CASSVEDEGGGVYYEQYF	TGTGCCAGCAGCGTAGAAGATGAGGGAGGGGGAGTATATTACGAGCAGTACTTC
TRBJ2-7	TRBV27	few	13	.	CASSLSGFYEQYF	TGTGCCAGCAGTTTATCCGGTTTCTACGAGCAGTACTTC
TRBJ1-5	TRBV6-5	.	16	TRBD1	CASSTNRGVGNQPQHF	TGTGCCAGCAGTACCAACAGGGGGGTGGGCAATCAGCCCCAGCATTTT
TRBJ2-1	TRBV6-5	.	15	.	CASSYLPGRTNEQFF	TGTGCCAGCAGTTACTTACCTGGTAGGACCAATGAGCAGTTCTTC
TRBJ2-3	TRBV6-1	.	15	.	CASSDLELSTDTQYF	TGTGCCAGCAGTGATTTGGAGCTCAGCACAGATACGCAGTATTTT
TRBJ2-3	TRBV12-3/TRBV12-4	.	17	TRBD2	CASSLDRRTSGLNEQYF	TGTGCCAGCAGTTTAGATCGGCGTACTAGCGGGCTTAATGAGCAGTATTTT
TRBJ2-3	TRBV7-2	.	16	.	CASSKRLGPVTDTQYF	TGTGCCAGCAGCAAGAGGCTAGGGCCGGTCACGGATACGCAGTATTTT
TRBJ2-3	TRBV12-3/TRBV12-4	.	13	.	CASSFDNTDTQYF	TGTGCCAGCAGTTTCGACAACACAGATACGCAGTATTTT
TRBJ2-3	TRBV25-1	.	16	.	CASSEGWQTSTDTQYF	TGTGCCAGCAGTGAGGGGTGGCAGACTAGCACAGATACGCAGTATTTT
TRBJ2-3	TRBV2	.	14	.	CASSAGRATDTQYF	TGTGCCAGCAGTGCGGGGAGAGCAACAGATACGCAGTATTTT
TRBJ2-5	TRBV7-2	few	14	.	CASSYLVSQGEQYF	TGTGCCAGCAGCTACCTCGTCTCCCAAGGGGAGCAGTACTTC
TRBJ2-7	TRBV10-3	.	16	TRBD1	CAISGGQGPSSYEQYF	TGTGCCATCAGTGGGGGACAGGGACCGAGCTCCTACGAGCAGTACTTC
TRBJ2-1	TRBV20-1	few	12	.	CSAREAASEQFF	TGCAGTGCTAGAGAAGCGGCGAGTGAGCAGTTCTTC
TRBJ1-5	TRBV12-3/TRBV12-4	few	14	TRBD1	CASSTGQELTLQHF	TGTGCCAGCAGTACCGGACAGGAATTGACACTCCAGCATTTT
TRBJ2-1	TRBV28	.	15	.	CASSLKAFLYNEQFF	TGTGCCAGCAGTTTGAAAGCGTTCCTCTACAATGAGCAGTTCTTC
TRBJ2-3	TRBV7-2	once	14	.	CASRKGGTIDTQYF	TGTGCCAGCAGAAAAGGAGGGACCATAGATACGCAGTATTTT
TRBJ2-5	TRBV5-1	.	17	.	CASRRTVRTGYQETQYF	TGCGCCAGCAGGAGAACCGTGAGGACGGGGTACCAAGAGACCCAGTACTTC
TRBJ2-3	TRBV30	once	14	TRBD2	CAWRGLASTDTQYF	TGTGCCTGGAGGGGACTAGCAAGCACAGATACGCAGTATTTT
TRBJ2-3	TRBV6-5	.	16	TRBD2	CASSYQGGRNEDTQYF	TGTGCCAGCAGTTACCAGGGAGGGAGGAACGAAGATACGCAGTATTTT
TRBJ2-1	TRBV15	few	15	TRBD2	CATSRGLAGSDEQFF	TGTGCCACCAGCAGAGGACTAGCGGGATCAGATGAGCAGTTCTTC
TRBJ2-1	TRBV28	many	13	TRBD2	CASGTSGYNEQFF	TGTGCCAGCGGGACTAGCGGCTACAATGAGCAGTTCTTC
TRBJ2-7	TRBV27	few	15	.	CASRGVGIRSYEQYF	TGTGCCAGCAGGGGAGTGGGGATCCGCTCCTACGAGCAGTACTTC
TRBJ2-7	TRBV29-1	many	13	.	CSVEDKTSYEQYF	TGCAGCGTTGAAGATAAAACTAGCTACGAGCAGTACTTC
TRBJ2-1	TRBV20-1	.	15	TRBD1	CSALPGQGFYNEQFF	TGCAGTGCTTTGCCGGGACAGGGATTCTACAATGAGCAGTTCTTC
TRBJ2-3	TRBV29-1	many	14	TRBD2	CSVDFRAGVDTQYF	TGCAGCGTTGACTTCCGAGCGGGAGTAGATACGCAGTATTTT
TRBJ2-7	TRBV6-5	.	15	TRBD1	CASSYGTGGIYEQYF	TGTGCCAGCAGTTATGGGACAGGGGGCATCTACGAGCAGTACTTC
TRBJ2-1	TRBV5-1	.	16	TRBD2	CASSWGLASFYNEQFF	TGCGCCAGCAGCTGGGGACTAGCGAGCTTCTACAATGAGCAGTTCTTC
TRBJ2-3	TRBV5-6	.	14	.	CVSSLSWGTDTQYF	TGTGTCAGCAGCTTGAGCTGGGGAACAGATACGCAGTATTTT
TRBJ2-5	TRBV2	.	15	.	CASSPGQTKGETQYF	TGTGCCAGCAGTCCCGGACAGACTAAGGGGGAGACCCAGTACTTC
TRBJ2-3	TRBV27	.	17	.	CASSLSNGQIKADTQYF	TGTGCCAGCAGTTTATCGAACGGCCAAATTAAGGCAGATACGCAGTATTTT
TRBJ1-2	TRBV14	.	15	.	CASSQELQGGYGYTF	TGTGCCAGCAGCCAAGAGCTACAGGGAGGTTATGGCTACACCTTC
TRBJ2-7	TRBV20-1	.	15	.	CSASTWTDQAYEQYF	TGCAGTGCTAGTACCTGGACAGACCAGGCCTACGAGCAGTACTTC
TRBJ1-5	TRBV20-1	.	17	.	CSARRGSTNRDNQPQHF	TGCAGTGCTAGACGGGGTTCGACAAACCGGGACAATCAGCCCCAGCATTTT
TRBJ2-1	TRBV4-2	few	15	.	CASSQTGAWGNEQFF	TGTGCCAGCAGTCAAACGGGGGCATGGGGGAATGAGCAGTTCTTC